The 32 T cell receptor beta chains in this list originate from one sample, sequenced in a study of blood T cell repertoires in COVID-19. The table came from immunoSEQ multiplex PCR; TCRdb's copy has only in-frame clones and leaves some out. The sample lists roughly 260,000 clones; around 86% were seen once. Sequences were obtained from PBMCs or T cells enriched from blood (not recorded which). The receptor set was obtained from a woman younger than 30 who had recovered from COVID-19.

The chain recombines TRBV21-1 with TRBJ1-6; the table's D call, TRBD1, was not checked against the DNA. TRBV21-1 is reported as a pseudogene. The CDR3 consists of 15 residues. The CDR3 DNA reads as TGTGCCAGCAGCAAGAAGACAGACTATAATTCACCCCTCCACTTT. This translates into CASSKKTDYNSPLHF.

The chain links TRBV6-2 or TRBV6-3 to TRBJ2-6; 8 positions agree with TRBD2. Per germline, CDR1 MNHEY and CDR2 SVGEGT. This CDR3 has 18 amino acids. V gave up 2 bases and J gave up 0 bases; unmatched junction bases: 6. The CDR3 here is CASSYIGTSVSGANVLTF. Written as DNA, the CDR3 is TGTGCCAGCAGTTACATAGGGACTAGTGTCTCTGGGGCCAACGTCCTGACTTTC.

The CDR3: CASRQRGIPYEQYF. The DNA for the CDR3 is TGTGCCAGCAGACAGCGGGGCATCCCCTACGAGCAGTACTTC. V gene TRBV6-5 combines with J gene TRBJ2-7, with 7 bases that match TRBD2. Germline assignment: CDR1 MNHEY and CDR2 SVGAGI. V lost 6 bases to trimming and J lost 2 bases; unmatched junction nucleotides: 7. This CDR3 contains 14 residues.

The chain uses TRBV6-5 and TRBJ2-1, with 11 bases lining up with TRBD2. The V gene's germline CDR1 is MNHEY and CDR2 SVGAGI. The length of the CDR3 is 15 residues. Trimming took 4 bases from V and 3 from J; bases not matched to a gene: 2. CDR3: CASSSLAGVYNEQFF. CDR3 bases: TGTGCCAGCAGTTCACTAGCGGGAGTCTACAATGAGCAGTTCTTC.

The V gene is TRBV11-3, the J gene TRBJ2-5; 8 bases match TRBD1. With V trimmed by 6 bases and J by 5 bases, 8 bases remained unmatched. CDR1 is SGHNT and CDR2 is YENEEA in the germline V gene. The CDR3 is made up of 14 amino acids. The CDR3 bases are TGTGCCAGCAGTGCCCAGGGGGCTCACGAGACCCAGTACTTC. Protein product: CASSAQGAHETQYF. Drawing the rest from reference TRBV11-3 and TRBJ2-5, the complete variable domain is EAGVVQSPRYKIIEKKQPVAFWCNPISGHNTLYWYLQNLGQGPELLIRYENEEAVDDSQLPKDRFSAERLKGVDSTLKIQPAELGDSAVYLCASSAQGAHETQYFGPGTRLLVL.

The chain recombines TRBV4-1 with TRBJ2-1; 8 bases line up with TRBD1. Germline V gene sequence: CDR1 MGHRA, CDR2 YSYEKL. The trim removed 1 base at V and 8 bases at J, leaving 7 bases unmatched. CDR3 length: 15 amino acids. The CDR3 loop reads CASSQGAGGGYEQFF. The DNA for the CDR3 is TGCGCCAGCAGCCAAGGGGCAGGGGGCGGGTATGAGCAGTTCTTC.

The V and J genes are TRBV5-6 and TRBJ1-3, with TRBD1 matching over 9 bases. The CDR3 spans 15 residues. Germline trimming cut 2 bases from V and 2 bases from J; bases unmatched to any gene: 2. The germline gives CDR1 SGHDT, CDR2 YYEEEE. The CDR3 DNA reads as TGTGCCAGCAGCTTTACAGGGGGCACTGGAAACACCATATATTTT. Its protein product is CASSFTGGTGNTIYF.

The chain couples TRBV7-9 to TRBJ2-7, with 7 bases matching TRBD1. Germline V gives CDR1 SEHNR, CDR2 FQNEAQ (reference sequence). V was pared by 3 bases and J by 0 bases, with 5 bases of the junction left unmatched. CDR3 length: 15 residues. CDR3: CASSFLTGSSYEQYF. The CDR3 region has the DNA TGTGCCAGCAGCTTTCTGACAGGGAGCTCCTACGAGCAGTACTTC.

This clone was found once. The chain is built from TRBV29-1 and TRBJ2-5, with TRBD2 matching 10 bases. CDR3 length: 15 residues. Trimming removed 4 bases from V and 5 bases from J; junction bases left unmatched: 10. Germline CDR1 and CDR2: SQVTM and ANQGSEA. As DNA, the CDR3 is TGCAGCGTTGGTGACCCGGGACTAGCGATGGAGACCCAGTACTTC. Encoded protein: CSVGDPGLAMETQYF.

The chain joins TRBV5-1 to TRBJ2-1; 7 positions agree with TRBD2. V lost 0 bases, J lost 3 bases, and 6 bases stayed unmatched. Germline lookup yields CDR1 SGHRS and CDR2 YFSETQ. This CDR3 is 16 amino acids long. The CDR3 loop reads CASSLVFGGSYNEQFF. The CDR3 DNA sequence: TGCGCCAGCAGCTTGGTCTTCGGGGGGAGCTACAATGAGCAGTTCTTC.

In this sample, this clone turned up once. CDR3 sequence: CAIGQVNTGELFF. The CDR3 coding sequence is TGTGCCATAGGACAGGTGAACACCGGGGAGCTGTTTTTT. J is TRBJ2-2 and V is TRBV19, with 7 bases lining up with TRBD1. The CDR3 consists of 13 residues. Germline lookup yields CDR1 LNHDA and CDR2 SQIVND (reference sequence). The V segment lost 10 bases and the J segment 1 base; nucleotides outside the gene matches: 3.

In this sample, this clone turned up a few times. The J gene is TRBJ2-4, the V gene TRBV12-3 or TRBV12-4; 11 bases line up with TRBD1. V trimming: 6 bases; J trimming: 6 bases; junction bases outside the gene matches: 1. CDR3 size: 13 residues. The CDR3 region is CASRGTGGNIQYF. The CDR3 region has the DNA TGTGCCAGCAGGGGGACAGGGGGAAACATTCAGTACTTC.

This rearrangement joins TRBV7-9 to TRBJ2-1, with TRBD2 matching over 8 bases. CDR3 length: 11 residues. V trimming: 8 bases; J trimming: 9 bases; junction bases outside the gene matches: 3. CDR1 and CDR2 (germline): SEHNR, FQNEAQ (reference sequence). The CDR3 coding sequence is TGTGCCAGCCGACTAGCGTTTGAGCAGTTCTTC. This gives the protein CASRLAFEQFF.

The chain joins TRBV2 to TRBJ1-5, with 9 bases identical to TRBD1. Germline V gene lookup returns CDR1 SNHLY and CDR2 FYNNEI. The CDR3 loop spans 15 amino acids. Trimming cost V 3 bases and J 4 bases; bases outside gene matches: 4. The chain's CDR3 is CASSDPGQGNQPQHF. Here the CDR3 DNA reads TGTGCCAGCAGTGATCCGGGACAGGGTAATCAGCCCCAGCATTTT.

The chain recombines TRBV4-1 with TRBJ1-2; 10 bases line up with TRBD1. V was clipped by 1 base and J by 8 bases; unmatched bases: 10. Germline V gene sequence: CDR1 MGHRA, CDR2 YSYEKL. The CDR3 is made up of 16 amino acids. The CDR3 nucleotides are TGCGCCAGCAGCCAAGTCGGGTCGACAGGGGGCGAAGGCTACACCTTC. This sequence encodes CASSQVGSTGGEGYTF.

V usage is TRBV7-6 and J usage is TRBJ2-3; 7 positions match TRBD2. V trimming: 2 bases; J trimming: 5 bases; junction bases outside the gene matches: 7. The CDR3 length is 15 residues. From germline, CDR1 is SGHVS and CDR2 FNYEAQ. CDR3 nucleotide sequence: TGTGCCAGCAGCTTATGGGGAGGGCAGGAAGATACGCAGTATTTT. Amino acid sequence: CASSLWGGQEDTQYF.

This clone was seen a single time. This chain joins TRBV27 and TRBJ2-5; D remains unclear. The CDR3 loop spans 14 amino acids. Trimming cost V 2 bases and J 1 base, with 8 bases left between them. Germline CDR1 reads MNHEY; CDR2 reads SMNVEV (reference sequence). CDR3 DNA: TGTGCCAGCAGTTTAGATCGGGTCCAAGAGACCCAGTACTTC. Translation gives CASSLDRVQETQYF.

This chain joins TRBV11-2 and TRBJ2-7; 7 bases map to TRBD2. Germline trimming cut 5 bases from V and 3 bases from J; bases unmatched to any gene: 10. CDR1 SGHAT and CDR2 FQNNGV come from the germline V gene. The CDR3 is 15 residues long. For the CDR3, the DNA is TGTGCCAGCAGCCCCGAACGCGGGAGCCTCTACGAGCAGTACTTC. It specifies CASSPERGSLYEQYF.

V usage is TRBV2 and J usage is TRBJ1-1; D call uncertain. Germline V CDR1 and CDR2: SNHLY, FYNNEI. The CDR3 is 13 amino acids. The V gene lost 8 bases and the J gene lost 5 bases, with 15 bases spanning the gap. The CDR3 reads CASLRESETEAFF. The CDR3, as DNA: TGTGCCAGCTTGAGGGAGTCGGAGACTGAAGCTTTCTTT.

J is TRBJ1-1 and V is TRBV10-3; 12 bases align to TRBD1. The J segment lost 4 bases and the V segment lost 6 bases, leaving 12 bases of the junction unmatched. Per the germline V gene, CDR1 is ENHRY and CDR2 is SYGVKD. CDR3 length equals 17 residues. The DNA of the CDR3 is TGTGCCATCAGCCCCGGGACAGGGGGCAATGAGGGCACTGAAGCTTTCTTT. Translating gives CAISPGTGGNEGTEAFF.

This sequence joins TRBV7-2 and TRBJ2-1; D remains ambiguous. From germline, CDR1 is SGHTA and CDR2 FQGNSA. The CDR3 contains 13 residues. The V end lost 4 bases, the J end lost 4 bases, and 8 bases lay between the germline ends. The DNA of the CDR3 is TGTGCCAGCAGCTCCCCAAATTACAATGAGCAGTTCTTC. Translated, it gives CASSSPNYNEQFF. The full variable domain, in which reference TRBV7-2 and TRBJ2-1 provide the parts outside the CDR3, is GAGVSQSPSNKVTEKGKDVELRCDPISGHTALYWYRQSLGQGLEFLIYFQGNSAPDKSGLPSDRFSAERTGGSVSTLTIQRTQQEDSAVYLCASSSPNYNEQFFGPGTRLTVL.

This clone was counted a few times. This chain links TRBV6-1 with TRBJ1-4, with D perhaps TRBD1 (6 bases). Trimming stripped 5 bases from V and 3 bases from J, with 13 bases between. This CDR3 contains 15 residues. Germline lookup yields CDR1 MNHNS and CDR2 SASEGT. The CDR3 region is CASSPTGHPNEKLFF. Written as DNA, the CDR3 is TGTGCCAGCAGTCCTACGGGACATCCTAATGAAAAACTGTTTTTT.

The chain combines TRBV2 with TRBJ2-3; 10 positions agree with TRBD1. Losses at the gene ends were 8 bases for V and 4 bases for J; bases not matched to a gene: 3. The length of the CDR3 is 13 residues. Germline V gives CDR1 SNHLY, CDR2 FYNNEI. In nucleotides, the CDR3 is TGTGCCAGCCGGACAGGGGGGGCAGATACGCAGTATTTT. This encodes CASRTGGADTQYF.

The chain links TRBV2 to TRBJ1-5, with TRBD1 as a possible D gene (5 bases). Germline CDR1 SNHLY, CDR2 FYNNEI. Trimming pared 4 bases from V and 0 bases from J, leaving 10 bases between. This CDR3 region has 15 residues. CDR3 sequence: CASSATGNSNQPQHF. CDR3 DNA: TGTGCCAGCAGTGCCACAGGCAATAGCAATCAGCCCCAGCATTTT.

This rearrangement joins TRBV28 to TRBJ1-2; 7 bases line up with TRBD1. CDR1 is MDHEN, CDR2 SYDVKM, per germline. The ends lost 5 bases at V and 0 bases at J; junction bases unmatched: 3. This CDR3 is 14 amino acids long. The CDR3 DNA reads TGTGCCAGCAGTCTGACAGGGACTAACTATGGCTACACCTTC. It encodes CASSLTGTNYGYTF.

This clone was picked up one time. The chain employs TRBV27 and TRBJ1-1, with 7 nucleotides matching TRBD1. Per the germline V gene, CDR1 is MNHEY and CDR2 is SMNVEV (reference sequence). The V segment lost 2 bases and the J segment 2 bases; nucleotides outside the gene matches: 5. The CDR3 spans 15 residues. CDR3 sequence: CASSLKRGQNTEAFF. The CDR3 nucleotides are TGTGCCAGCAGTTTAAAGAGGGGGCAAAACACTGAAGCTTTCTTT.

The rearrangement links TRBV6-1 to TRBJ1-4; 8 bases agree with TRBD1. The trim removed 3 bases at V and 10 bases at J, leaving 10 bases unmatched. The CDR3 spans 15 residues. CDR1 and CDR2 (germline): MNHNS, SASEGT. In DNA form, the CDR3 reads TGTGCCAGCAGTGACGGGGACAGGAGATCGGTAAAACTGTTTTTT. It encodes CASSDGDRRSVKLFF.

The CDR3 sequence: CAWRSGSSYNEQFF. CDR3 nucleotide sequence: TGTGCCTGGCGTAGCGGGAGTTCCTACAATGAGCAGTTCTTC. The V and J genes are TRBV30 and TRBJ2-1; 9 positions agree with TRBD2. This CDR3 is built from 14 residues. V trimming: 5 bases; J trimming: 1 base; junction bases outside the gene matches: 3. CDR1 is GTSNPN, CDR2 SVGIG, per germline (reference sequence).

The chain is built from TRBV5-1 and TRBJ2-4; unclear D gene. The CDR3 extends over 15 amino acids. CDR1 and CDR2 from the germline V gene are SGHRS and YFSETQ. V was shortened by 4 bases and J by 8 bases, with 19 bases between the two germline ends. In nucleotides, the CDR3 is TGCGCCAGCAGCCCGGGTAAAACCCTCGGAGACATTCAGTACTTC. Encoded protein: CASSPGKTLGDIQYF.

The chain combines TRBV3-1 (or the pseudogene TRBV3-2) with TRBJ2-5; D is unclear. The V gene lost 5 bases and the J gene lost 2 bases, with 3 bases spanning the gap. CDR3 size: 11 residues. Looked up from germline, CDR1 is LGHDT and CDR2 is YNNKEL (reference sequence). The CDR3: CASSEQETQYF. Here the CDR3 DNA reads TGTGCCAGCAGCGAGCAAGAGACCCAGTACTTC.

J is TRBJ2-1 and V is TRBV30; D is perhaps TRBD2 (5 bases). This CDR3 region has 15 residues. V lost 0 bases to trimming and J lost 0 bases, with 9 bases between them. Germline V CDR1 and CDR2: GTSNPN, SVGIG (reference sequence). The CDR3 nucleotides are TGTGCCTGGAGTGTGGAGCGGACCTCCTACAATGAGCAGTTCTTC. This translates into CAWSVERTSYNEQFF.

This rearrangement joins TRBV2 to TRBJ1-2, with a tentative D call TRBD1 (6 bases). Trimming pared 4 bases from V and 0 bases from J, leaving 12 bases between. Germline lookup yields CDR1 SNHLY and CDR2 FYNNEI. The CDR3 is made up of 15 amino acids. Written as DNA, the CDR3 is TGTGCCAGCAGTGTGACAGGCTTTACTAACTATGGCTACACCTTC. Protein sequence: CASSVTGFTNYGYTF.